This T cell receptor (beta chain) was retrieved from a study of identical twins. CDR1 is SNHLY, CDR2 FYNNEI, per germline. CDR3 size: 14 residues. J was trimmed by 6 bases and V by 7 bases; bases with no gene match: 10. MiXCR, applied by TCRdb to the 5' RACE reads, yields one record per CDR3 protein. The sample records some 1,700,000 distinct CDR3 sequences, around a third being singletons. Sequencing was done on a sample of cord blood. This chain connects TRBV2 to TRBJ2-3; 7 bases agree with TRBD2. The origin of this receptor is a newborn girl in good health. In DNA, the CDR3 is TGTGCCAGCATGGGACGAGCGGGACCCGATACGCAGTATTTT. Amino acid sequence: CASMGRAGPDTQYF.